The clone carrying this T cell receptor (beta chain) showed up just a few times. The target antigen is unknown. TCRdb keeps only in-frame clones here, not all; method: immunoSEQ multiplex PCR. This sample yields just over 35,000 clones, of which roughly three quarters are seen a single time; approximately 3% belongs to the top ten. The CDR3 totals 11 residues. Looked up from germline, CDR1 is MDHEN and CDR2 is SYDVKM. V gave up 4 bases and J gave up 4 bases, with 5 bases separating them. The sample originates from a study of high-grade serous ovarian cancer treatment subgroups. Study-level information: On average, just over 14,000 reads and 6,000 to 7,500 unique TCR beta rearrangements were obtained per sample.

Tumor samples were taken before definitive surgery or chemotherapy. Study results and limitations: Different patients shared almost no repertoire; same-patient tumors shared 0.11 to 0.79. Bulk tumor TCR sequencing gave no spatial information. Higher neoantigen levels went with greater TCR clonal relatedness.

The receptor comes from a human donor with high-grade serous ovarian cancer. The chain is built from TRBV28 and TRBJ2-7, with D possibly being TRBD2 (5 bases). The sample consisted of tumor tissue. CDR3 sequence (DNA): TGTGCCAGCAGTTCGGGGTACGAGCAGTACTTC. Translating gives CASSSGYEQYF.